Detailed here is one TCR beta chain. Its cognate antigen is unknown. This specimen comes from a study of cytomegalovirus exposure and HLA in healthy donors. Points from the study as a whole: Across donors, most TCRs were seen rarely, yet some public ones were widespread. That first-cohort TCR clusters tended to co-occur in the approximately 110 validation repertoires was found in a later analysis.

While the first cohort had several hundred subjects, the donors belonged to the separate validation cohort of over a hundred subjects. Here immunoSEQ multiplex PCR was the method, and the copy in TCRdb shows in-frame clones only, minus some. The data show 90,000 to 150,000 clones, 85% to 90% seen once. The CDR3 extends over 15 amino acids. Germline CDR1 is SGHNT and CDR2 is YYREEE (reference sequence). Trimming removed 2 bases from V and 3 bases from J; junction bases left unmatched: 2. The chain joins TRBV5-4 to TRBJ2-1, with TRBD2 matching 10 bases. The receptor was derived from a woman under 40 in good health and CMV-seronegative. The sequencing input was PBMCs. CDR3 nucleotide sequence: TGTGCCAGCAGCTTTCTAGCGGGGGACTACAATGAGCAGTTCTTC. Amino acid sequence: CASSFLAGDYNEQFF.